Listed below are T cell receptor beta chains from one sample, sequenced in a study of blood T cell repertoires in COVID-19. Using immunoSEQ multiplex PCR, the repertoire was profiled, and TCRdb retains in-frame clones only, with some absent. The sample includes 120,000 or so clones, around 81% seen only once; the top ten take over 9.5%. The sequencing input was peripheral blood. These receptors were obtained from a man aged 55 to 70 with acute or convalescent COVID-19. The CDR3 runs from the conserved cysteine through the conserved F or W. A D gene is named only where the DNA matches it firmly. Some rows mark clone size as missing; the rest say once, few, many or name a class of expanded clone.

abundance: -; v_gene: TRBV7-2; j_gene: TRBJ1-2; d_gene: TRBD1; CDR3nt: TGTGCCAGCAGCTTGGGACAGGGGGCTTATGGCTACACCTTC; CDR3aa: CASSLGQGAYGYTF
abundance: -; v_gene: TRBV19; j_gene: TRBJ2-3; d_gene: TRBD2; CDR3nt: TGTGCCAGTAGTATGCGTGGACTAGCGGGAGATACGCAGTATTTT; CDR3aa: CASSMRGLAGDTQYF
abundance: few; v_gene: TRBV5-1; j_gene: TRBJ1-6; d_gene: -; CDR3nt: TGCGCCACCAAGTACGGAGGGATGACCGATAATTCACCCCTCCACTTT; CDR3aa: CATKYGGMTDNSPLHF
abundance: -; v_gene: TRBV7-3; j_gene: TRBJ1-3; d_gene: TRBD1; CDR3nt: TGTGCCAGCGCAACAGGGGGAGCCTCTGGAAACACCATATATTTT; CDR3aa: CASATGGASGNTIYF
abundance: -; v_gene: TRBV11-2; j_gene: TRBJ2-7; d_gene: TRBD1; CDR3nt: TGTGCCAGCAGGCCGATTCGAGGGACAGGGTCCTACGAGCAGTACTTC; CDR3aa: CASRPIRGTGSYEQYF
abundance: -; v_gene: TRBV20-1; j_gene: TRBJ2-7; d_gene: TRBD2; CDR3nt: TGCAGTGCTTCCGCGGGGGACGAGCAGTACTTC; CDR3aa: CSASAGDEQYF
abundance: -; v_gene: TRBV19; j_gene: TRBJ1-2; d_gene: -; CDR3nt: TGTGCCAGCCGACAGAACTATGGCTACACCTTC; CDR3aa: CASRQNYGYTF
abundance: few; v_gene: TRBV7-8; j_gene: TRBJ1-1; d_gene: TRBD1; CDR3nt: TGTGCCAGCAGCTTAGACAGGGGGCATGCTTTCTTT; CDR3aa: CASSLDRGHAFF
abundance: once; v_gene: TRBV5-5; j_gene: TRBJ2-2; d_gene: TRBD1; CDR3nt: TGTGCCAGCAGCTTGAGGGGCGCGGCGACAGGGGGATCGAACACCGGGGAGCTGTTTTTT; CDR3aa: CASSLRGAATGGSNTGELFF
abundance: -; v_gene: TRBV3-1/TRBV3-2; j_gene: TRBJ1-2; d_gene: TRBD1; CDR3nt: TGTGCCAGCAGCCAAGATCGGACAGGTTCTGGCTACACCTTC; CDR3aa: CASSQDRTGSGYTF
abundance: -; v_gene: TRBV29-1; j_gene: TRBJ1-1; d_gene: -; CDR3nt: TGCAGCGGGATACGACAGGCCAACACTGAAGCTTTCTTT; CDR3aa: CSGIRQANTEAFF
abundance: few; v_gene: TRBV10-1; j_gene: TRBJ2-5; d_gene: -; CDR3nt: TGCGCCACTCCTTACTCCCAAGAGACCCAGTACTTC; CDR3aa: CATPYSQETQYF
abundance: once; v_gene: TRBV29-1; j_gene: TRBJ1-1; d_gene: TRBD1; CDR3nt: TGCAGCGTCCACAGGGGGTGGGGCACTGAAGCTTTCTTT; CDR3aa: CSVHRGWGTEAFF
abundance: few; v_gene: TRBV3-1/TRBV3-2; j_gene: TRBJ1-1; d_gene: -; CDR3nt: TGTGCCAGCAGCCTTTATGGCAGGGGTAACACTGAAGCTTTCTTT; CDR3aa: CASSLYGRGNTEAFF
abundance: -; v_gene: TRBV2; j_gene: TRBJ1-1; d_gene: -; CDR3nt: TGTGCCAGCATTCTTAACACTGAAGCTTTCTTT; CDR3aa: CASILNTEAFF
abundance: once; v_gene: TRBV10-3; j_gene: TRBJ1-5; d_gene: TRBD1; CDR3nt: TGTGCCGCCCAGGGGGCAGGTCAGCCCCAGCATTTT; CDR3aa: CAAQGAGQPQHF
abundance: once; v_gene: TRBV29-1; j_gene: TRBJ1-5; d_gene: TRBD1; CDR3nt: TGCAGCGCTAAACAGGGGAATCAGCCCCAGCATTTT; CDR3aa: CSAKQGNQPQHF
abundance: -; v_gene: TRBV19; j_gene: TRBJ2-3; d_gene: TRBD2; CDR3nt: TGTGCCAGTAGTAGTAGCGGGATCCCAGATACGCAGTATTTT; CDR3aa: CASSSSGIPDTQYF
abundance: -; v_gene: TRBV18; j_gene: TRBJ1-1; d_gene: -; CDR3nt: TGTGCCAGCTCACCACTCCCGCCCCGGGAGCAGCCTGAAGCTTTCTTT; CDR3aa: CASSPLPPREQPEAFF
abundance: -; v_gene: TRBV24-1; j_gene: TRBJ2-1; d_gene: TRBD2; CDR3nt: TGTGCCACCAGCCCCGGGACTAGCGCCTACAATGAGCAGTTCTTC; CDR3aa: CATSPGTSAYNEQFF
abundance: -; v_gene: TRBV27; j_gene: TRBJ2-2; d_gene: -; CDR3nt: TGTGCCAGCAGTTTACGGTTTAGGAGCACCGGGGAGCTGTTTTTT; CDR3aa: CASSLRFRSTGELFF
abundance: -; v_gene: TRBV7-8; j_gene: TRBJ2-1; d_gene: TRBD2; CDR3nt: TGTGCCAGCAGCTTAGCCAGGACTAGCGGGAGGAATGAGCAGTTCTTC; CDR3aa: CASSLARTSGRNEQFF
abundance: -; v_gene: TRBV28; j_gene: TRBJ2-2; d_gene: -; CDR3nt: TGTGCCAGCAGTGGAATGACAGGCCCGAACACCGGGGAGCTGTTTTTT; CDR3aa: CASSGMTGPNTGELFF
abundance: -; v_gene: TRBV27; j_gene: TRBJ2-4; d_gene: TRBD1; CDR3nt: TGTGCCAGCAGTCCGATTACAGGGGTAACGGTGAACATTCAGTACTTC; CDR3aa: CASSPITGVTVNIQYF
abundance: -; v_gene: TRBV15; j_gene: TRBJ1-6; d_gene: TRBD1; CDR3nt: TGTGCCACCAGCAGGGCCGGACAGGGAGGCGATTCACCCCTCCACTTT; CDR3aa: CATSRAGQGGDSPLHF
abundance: -; v_gene: TRBV5-1; j_gene: TRBJ1-2; d_gene: -; CDR3nt: TGCGCCAGCAGCTTGATGCCCGCTTCGTATGCGGGGGGCAAGGACTATGGCTACACCTTC; CDR3aa: CASSLMPASYAGGKDYGYTF
abundance: -; v_gene: TRBV7-8; j_gene: TRBJ1-4; d_gene: TRBD1; CDR3nt: TGTGCCAGCAGCTCACGGACAGGGGGCCTTAATGAAAAACTGTTTTTT; CDR3aa: CASSSRTGGLNEKLFF
abundance: -; v_gene: TRBV10-3; j_gene: TRBJ2-3; d_gene: TRBD2; CDR3nt: TGTGCCATCAGTGGGACTAGCGGGAGGTCGGGGGCAGATACGCAGTATTTT; CDR3aa: CAISGTSGRSGADTQYF
abundance: -; v_gene: TRBV9; j_gene: TRBJ1-1; d_gene: -; CDR3nt: TGTGCCAGCAGCGCGACAGAGAGGACCACTGAAGCTTTCTTT; CDR3aa: CASSATERTTEAFF
abundance: -; v_gene: TRBV28; j_gene: TRBJ1-2; d_gene: -; CDR3nt: TGTGCCAGCATGCAGTTTAACTATGGCTACACCTTC; CDR3aa: CASMQFNYGYTF
abundance: -; v_gene: TRBV5-4; j_gene: TRBJ2-7; d_gene: TRBD2; CDR3nt: TGTGCCAGCAGCTCCCGGACTAGCGGATCCTACGAGCAGTACTTC; CDR3aa: CASSSRTSGSYEQYF
abundance: -; v_gene: TRBV6-5; j_gene: TRBJ1-1; d_gene: -; CDR3nt: TGTGCCAGCAGTTACTCTCCGGGGGGGACTGAAGCTTTCTTT; CDR3aa: CASSYSPGGTEAFF
abundance: once; v_gene: TRBV15; j_gene: TRBJ1-2; d_gene: TRBD1; CDR3nt: TGTGCCACCAGCAGAGGACAGGGCCTTAACTATGGCTACACCTTC; CDR3aa: CATSRGQGLNYGYTF
abundance: -; v_gene: TRBV30; j_gene: TRBJ1-2; d_gene: TRBD1; CDR3nt: TGTGCCTGGAGTGTACGGGGACAGTTGCCCTATGGCTACACCTTC; CDR3aa: CAWSVRGQLPYGYTF
abundance: -; v_gene: TRBV7-6; j_gene: TRBJ2-4; d_gene: -; CDR3nt: TGTGCCAGCAGCTTTAGTCCTTGGAGGGATGGAAACATTCAGTACTTC; CDR3aa: CASSFSPWRDGNIQYF
abundance: few; v_gene: TRBV5-4; j_gene: TRBJ2-3; d_gene: -; CDR3nt: TGTGCCAGCAGCTTGGCAGGGTTCTACACAGATACGCAGTATTTT; CDR3aa: CASSLAGFYTDTQYF
abundance: -; v_gene: TRBV6-1; j_gene: TRBJ2-3; d_gene: TRBD2; CDR3nt: TGTGCCAGCAGTGATGTAATAGCGGGAGGGGATACGCAGTATTTT; CDR3aa: CASSDVIAGGDTQYF
abundance: once; v_gene: TRBV14; j_gene: TRBJ2-7; d_gene: TRBD1; CDR3nt: TGTGCCAGCAGCCGGAGACAGGGGGCTGGAGAGCAGTACTTC; CDR3aa: CASSRRQGAGEQYF
abundance: -; v_gene: TRBV19; j_gene: TRBJ2-7; d_gene: TRBD1; CDR3nt: TGTGCCAGTAGCTACGACCCGGGACAGGGCCCTACGAAGCAGTACTTC; CDR3aa: CASSYDPGQGPTKQYF
abundance: few; v_gene: TRBV18; j_gene: TRBJ1-1; d_gene: -; CDR3nt: TGTGCCAGCTCACAGGTCGTGGGGCTTCTGAACACTGAAGCTTTCTTT; CDR3aa: CASSQVVGLLNTEAFF
abundance: once; v_gene: TRBV5-1; j_gene: TRBJ1-5; d_gene: -; CDR3nt: TGCGCCAGCAGCTTGGAGGGGAATAGCAATCAGCCCCAGCATTTT; CDR3aa: CASSLEGNSNQPQHF
abundance: few; v_gene: TRBV27; j_gene: TRBJ1-6; d_gene: -; CDR3nt: TGTGCCAGCAGTCCGCTAAATTCACCCCTCCACTTT; CDR3aa: CASSPLNSPLHF
abundance: -; v_gene: TRBV28; j_gene: TRBJ2-2; d_gene: TRBD2; CDR3nt: TGTGCCAGCAGTTTAAATAGTCTAGCGGGAGCCGGGGAGCTGTTTTTT; CDR3aa: CASSLNSLAGAGELFF